A selection of T cell receptor beta chains follows, all from one sample in a study of blood T cell repertoires in COVID-19. Sequencing used immunoSEQ multiplex PCR; TCRdb keeps in-frame clones, though not all of them. Among around 370,000 clones listed, roughly 86% were seen once. The sequencing sample was made of peripheral blood. The receptors shown here come from a woman aged 65 to 85 with COVID-19, enrolled during active disease. CDR3s include the opening cysteine and the closing phenylalanine or tryptophan. The order of the fields is J gene, V gene, clone size, D gene, CDR3 DNA, CDR3 protein. The D gene is left open where the match is weak. Size is omitted from some rows. Given values are once, few, many or a class for expanded clones.

TRBJ1-2,TRBV28,-,-,TGTGCCAGCATAAGCGGTAGCTATGGCTACACCTTC,CASISGSYGYTF
TRBJ2-7,TRBV11-2,-,TRBD1,TGTGCCAGCAGCCCCGGACAGGCTCACTCCTACGAGCAGTACTTC,CASSPGQAHSYEQYF
TRBJ2-2,TRBV9,-,-,TGTGCCAGCAGCGTAGAGGAGGGACTTACCGGGGAGCTGTTTTTT,CASSVEEGLTGELFF
TRBJ1-2,TRBV5-8,once,-,TGTGCCAGCAGCTTGGCTGTCGGCTACACCTTC,CASSLAVGYTF
TRBJ1-1,TRBV7-2,once,-,TGTGCCAGCAGCTTATTCTTGGGCAGGGGAGGGACTGAAGCTTTCTTT,CASSLFLGRGGTEAFF
TRBJ1-4,TRBV30,-,TRBD1,TGTGCCTGGAGTGCACCTCAGGGGGAGCTTCGAGAAAAACTGTTTTTT,CAWSAPQGELREKLFF
TRBJ1-1,TRBV7-2,-,TRBD1,TGTGCCAGCAGCGACAGACAGGGTCCCACTGAAGCTTTCTTT,CASSDRQGPTEAFF
TRBJ1-2,TRBV12-3/TRBV12-4,-,-,TGTGCCAGCAGTTTTCTGGGGGGCTATGGCTACACCTTC,CASSFLGGYGYTF
TRBJ1-3,TRBV18,-,TRBD1,TGTGCCAGCTCACCATGGACAGGCCTCTCTGGAAACACCATATATTTT,CASSPWTGLSGNTIYF
TRBJ2-7,TRBV5-4,-,-,TGTGCCAGCAGCACCGGGGGGCCAATTTACGAGCAGTACTTC,CASSTGGPIYEQYF
TRBJ2-5,TRBV5-6,once,TRBD2,TGTGCCAGCAGCCCCGGGACTAGCGGGGGATACGGGGAGACCCAGTACTTC,CASSPGTSGGYGETQYF
TRBJ2-3,TRBV12-5,-,TRBD2,TGTGCTAGCGCACTAGCGGGGGGGCCGGGGTATTTT,CASALAGGPGYF
TRBJ2-3,TRBV5-1,-,TRBD2,TGCGCCAGCAGCTTTACTAGCGGGGGATCCACAGATACGCAGTATTTT,CASSFTSGGSTDTQYF
TRBJ2-5,TRBV24-1,-,TRBD1,TGTGCCACCAGTGATCCCCGACAGGGGCTAGAGACCCAGTACTTC,CATSDPRQGLETQYF
TRBJ1-6,TRBV27,once,TRBD1,TGTGCCAGCAGTGCGAGGGACAGGGGGAATTCACCCCTCCACTTT,CASSARDRGNSPLHF
TRBJ2-1,TRBV6-5,few,TRBD2,TGTGCCAGCAGTTACTCAAAGACTAGCGGGGGAGCTGAGCAGTTCTTC,CASSYSKTSGGAEQFF
TRBJ1-2,TRBV14,-,TRBD1,TGTGCCAGCAGCCAAGCCTGGACAGGGGATGGCTACACCTTC,CASSQAWTGDGYTF
TRBJ1-2,TRBV5-1,once,-,TGCGCCAGCAGGGAGGGAGGGCCCTATGGCTACACCTTC,CASREGGPYGYTF
TRBJ2-7,TRBV5-6,-,TRBD1,TGTGCCAGCAGCTTCCTGACAGGGAGCTACGAGCAGTACTTC,CASSFLTGSYEQYF
TRBJ2-3,TRBV7-9,-,TRBD1,TGTGCCAGCAGCTCGGACAGGGAAACAGATACGCAGTATTTT,CASSSDRETDTQYF
TRBJ1-1,TRBV4-1,-,TRBD1,TGCGCCAGCAGCCAATACCAGGGGGATCGCACTGAAGCTTTCTTT,CASSQYQGDRTEAFF
TRBJ2-2,TRBV7-2,-,-,TGTGCCAGCAGCCCCTATGGGGCGGGATCCGGGGAGCTGTTTTTT,CASSPYGAGSGELFF
TRBJ1-4,TRBV9,-,-,TGTGCCAGCAGCGGGGGACACGACGATAATGAAAAACTGTTTTTT,CASSGGHDDNEKLFF
TRBJ1-3,TRBV7-9,-,TRBD1,TGTGCCAGCAGCTTAGCCAGGACAGGGGGACGGAACACCATATATTTT,CASSLARTGGRNTIYF
TRBJ1-6,TRBV7-9,-,TRBD1,TGTGCCAGCAGCCCTGTCGGGACAGGAAATTCACCCCTCCACTTT,CASSPVGTGNSPLHF
TRBJ1-6,TRBV10-1,-,TRBD1,TGCGCCAGCTGGGCAGCGGACAGGGCTAATTCACCCCTCCACTTT,CASWAADRANSPLHF
TRBJ1-2,TRBV5-4,-,-,TGTGCCAGCAGCTTGGTTTACGGGGATGACTATGGCTACACCTTC,CASSLVYGDDYGYTF
TRBJ1-1,TRBV24-1,-,-,TGTGCCACCAGTGATTTGACGGGGGTACGAGCTTTCTTT,CATSDLTGVRAFF
TRBJ2-7,TRBV21-1,-,-,TGTGCCAGCAGCGAGGTCAGCAACCGCCACGAGCAGTACTTC,CASSEVSNRHEQYF
TRBJ2-2,TRBV19,-,TRBD1,TGTGCCAGTCTCTCCACAGGGGCCACCCTCACCAACACCGGGGAGCTGTTTTTT,CASLSTGATLTNTGELFF
TRBJ1-2,TRBV28,-,TRBD1,TGTGCCAGTGAGACCGGGACAGAGCTCCGCTACACCTTC,CASETGTELRYTF
TRBJ1-3,TRBV15,once,TRBD1,TGTGCCACCAGCAGAGGAGGGACAGGGGCCTTCTCTGGAAACACCATATATTTT,CATSRGGTGAFSGNTIYF
TRBJ1-1,TRBV4-3,once,-,TGCGCCAGCAGCCAGGTACTTTACACTGAAGCTTTCTTT,CASSQVLYTEAFF
TRBJ1-2,TRBV19,-,-,TGTGCCACCAGAAACTATGGCTACACCTTC,CATRNYGYTF
TRBJ2-7,TRBV27,once,TRBD2,TGTGCCTCCGCGGGACTAGACTCCTACGAGCAGTACTTC,CASAGLDSYEQYF
TRBJ2-7,TRBV30,-,TRBD1,TGTGCCCGAGGGAGTAGGACAGGGACCTACGAGCAGTACTTC,CARGSRTGTYEQYF
TRBJ2-5,TRBV7-2,-,-,TGTGCCAGCAGCTTTGGAGGGGAAGGAGAGACCCAGTACTTC,CASSFGGEGETQYF
TRBJ1-2,TRBV2,-,-,TGTGCCAGCAGGGGGGACATGACGTATGGCTACACCTTC,CASRGDMTYGYTF
TRBJ1-4,TRBV2,-,-,TGTGCCAGCAGTGATCAGGGTCCGATGAATGAAAAACTGTTTTTT,CASSDQGPMNEKLFF
TRBJ2-5,TRBV7-8,-,TRBD2,TGTGCCAGCAGCCCCGGGACTAGCGGAGGAGAGACCCAGTACTTC,CASSPGTSGGETQYF
TRBJ1-1,TRBV9,once,-,TGTGCCAGCAGGCGGGGTGACGACACTGAAGCTTTCTTT,CASRRGDDTEAFF
TRBJ1-2,TRBV7-9,once,TRBD1,TGTGCCAGCAGCTTAGTCAGGGGGTCGGACTATGGCTACACCTTC,CASSLVRGSDYGYTF
TRBJ1-2,TRBV3-1/TRBV3-2,once,-,TGTGCCAGCAGCCAAGATATCAGGGGAGCCTATGGCTACACCTTC,CASSQDIRGAYGYTF
TRBJ2-7,TRBV13,-,TRBD1,TGTGCCAGCAGCTCGGGACAGGACTACGAGCAGTACTTC,CASSSGQDYEQYF